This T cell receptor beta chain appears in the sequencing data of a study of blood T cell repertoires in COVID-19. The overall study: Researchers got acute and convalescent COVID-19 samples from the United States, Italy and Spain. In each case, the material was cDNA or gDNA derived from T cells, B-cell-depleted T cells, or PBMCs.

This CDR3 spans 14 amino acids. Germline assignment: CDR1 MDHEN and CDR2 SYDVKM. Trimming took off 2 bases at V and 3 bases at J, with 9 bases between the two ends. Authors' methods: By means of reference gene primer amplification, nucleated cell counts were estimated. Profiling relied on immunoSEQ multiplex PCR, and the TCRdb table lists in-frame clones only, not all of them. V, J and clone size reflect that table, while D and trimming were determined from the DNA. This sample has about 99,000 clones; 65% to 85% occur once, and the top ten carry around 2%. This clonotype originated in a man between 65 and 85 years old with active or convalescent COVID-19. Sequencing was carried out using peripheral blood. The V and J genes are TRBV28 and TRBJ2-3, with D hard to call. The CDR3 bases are TGTGCCAGCAGTTTAGCAGGCACGACAGATACGCAGTATTTT. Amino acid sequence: CASSLAGTTDTQYF.